This T cell receptor beta chain was profiled in a study of CD8 T cells in Susac syndrome. Age- and sex-matched healthy donors served as the control group. The ends were cut back, 2 bases at V and 0 bases at J, with 24 bases in the middle. The CDR3 is 20 amino acids. The germline CDR1 and CDR2 sequences are SGHAT and FQDESV (reference sequence). This clonotype was seen a single time. The RNA, roughly 0.5 to 1 ug, was put through reverse transcription using random hexamers. From the immunoSEQ multiplex PCR reads, TCRdb called clonotypes with MiXCR, one entry per CDR3 protein. The profile shows about 22,000 distinct CDR3 sequences, 90% to 95% of them singletons.

Sequenced sample: CD8+ T cells from PBMCs. The chain couples TRBV11-1 to TRBJ2-3; D may be TRBD1 or TRBD2 (5 bases each). The clonotype was recovered from a human donor in good health. The CDR3 loop is CASSLTRRTRPLTSTDTQYF. The CDR3 DNA reads TGTGCCAGCAGCTTAACTAGAAGGACACGACCGTTAACTAGCACAGATACGCAGTATTTT.